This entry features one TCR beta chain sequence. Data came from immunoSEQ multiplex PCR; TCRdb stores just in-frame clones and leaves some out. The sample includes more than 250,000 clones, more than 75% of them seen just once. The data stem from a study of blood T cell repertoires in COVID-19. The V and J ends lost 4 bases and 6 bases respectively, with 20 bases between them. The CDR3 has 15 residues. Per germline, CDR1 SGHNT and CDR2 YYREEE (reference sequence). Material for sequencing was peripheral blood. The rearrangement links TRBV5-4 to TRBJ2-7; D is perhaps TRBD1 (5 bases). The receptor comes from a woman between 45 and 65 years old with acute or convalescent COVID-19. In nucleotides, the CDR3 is TGTGCCAGCAGCCAGGATCGACAGATGTCGGGCGAGCAGTACTTC. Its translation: CASSQDRQMSGEQYF. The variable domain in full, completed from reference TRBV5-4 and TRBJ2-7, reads ETGVTQSPTHLIKTRGQQVTLRCSSQSGHNTVSWYQQALGQGPQFIFQYYREEENGRGNFPPRFSGLQFPNYSSELNVNALELDDSALYLCASSQDRQMSGEQYFGPGTRLTVT.